Here is one TCR beta chain with its context. Profiling relied on immunoSEQ multiplex PCR, and the TCRdb table lists in-frame clones only, not all of them. The sample yields about 220,000 clones, 80% to 90% seen once. The data derive from a study of blood T cell repertoires in COVID-19. Germline-derived CDR1 and CDR2 are SGHTA and FQGNSA. Germline trimming cut 5 bases from V and 6 bases from J; bases unmatched to any gene: 6. The CDR3 has 14 residues. The specimen was peripheral blood. This receptor was obtained from a man aged 45-65 years with active or convalescent COVID-19. The chain couples TRBV7-2 to TRBJ2-2; 7 nucleotides match TRBD1. In DNA, the CDR3 is TGTGCCAGCAGCAAAACAGGGGAAGCCGGGGAGCTGTTTTTT. Translation: CASSKTGEAGELFF.